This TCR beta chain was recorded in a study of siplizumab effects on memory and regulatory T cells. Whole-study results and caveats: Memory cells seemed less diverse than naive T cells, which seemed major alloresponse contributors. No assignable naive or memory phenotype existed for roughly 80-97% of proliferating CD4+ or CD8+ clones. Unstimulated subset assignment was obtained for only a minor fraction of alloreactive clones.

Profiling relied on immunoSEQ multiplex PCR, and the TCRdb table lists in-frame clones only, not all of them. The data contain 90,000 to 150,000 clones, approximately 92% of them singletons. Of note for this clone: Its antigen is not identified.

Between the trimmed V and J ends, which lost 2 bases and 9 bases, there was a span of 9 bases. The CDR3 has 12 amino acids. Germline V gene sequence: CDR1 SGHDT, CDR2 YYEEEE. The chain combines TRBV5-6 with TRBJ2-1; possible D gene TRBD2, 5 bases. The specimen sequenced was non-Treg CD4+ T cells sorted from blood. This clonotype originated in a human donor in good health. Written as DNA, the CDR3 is TGTGCCAGCAGCTTTTCTAGCATTGAGCAGTTCTTC. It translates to CASSFSSIEQFF.